This T cell receptor (beta chain) is from a study of post-analysis software for immune sequencing data. Findings and caveats of the study: The five TRBV segments detected at higher frequency in patients than in controls included TRBV5-6, TRBV5-1 and TRBV20-1.

The TCR beta cDNA libraries carried unique molecular identifiers. TCRdb itself ran the PCR reads through MiXCR, one entry per CDR3 protein. There are 800,000 to 950,000 distinct CDR3 sequences in the sample; approximately 53% occur only once, and roughly 4.4% lies in the top ten. The germline gives CDR1 SGHDT, CDR2 YYEEEE. V lost 1 base, J lost 3 bases, and 11 bases lay in between. CDR3 length equals 14 residues. This clonotype showed up just a few times. The antigen is undetermined. Sequencing was done on a sample of blood. The chain uses TRBV5-6 and TRBJ2-7, with D uncertain. This clonotype was sampled from a girl under 18 with multiple sclerosis. The CDR3 spells CASSLYAGLYEQYF. As DNA, the CDR3 is TGTGCCAGCAGCTTGTACGCCGGCCTCTACGAGCAGTACTTC.